This T cell receptor (beta chain) stems from a study of T cell repertoires in cytomegalovirus infection. In its sample, this clonotype was seen many times. Its matching antigen is unknown. Study conclusions and caveats: CMV-specific HLA-C-restricted TCR beta clonotypes dominated the ex vivo response.

Each CDR3 protein is one row after TCRdb ran MiXCR on the reads. The top ten hold 13% of the sample, which has 510,000 or so distinct CDR3 sequences, more than 25% seen once. Deletions cut 1 base from V and 8 bases from J, with 9 bases between. The CDR3 sequence is 12 residues long. Germline V CDR1 and CDR2: SGHTA, FQGNSA. The chain is built from TRBV7-2 and TRBJ2-7; no definite D call. The sequence derives from a human donor in good health (CMV status not recorded). Some clones in this sample may be carry-over from other donors' samples. The sequencing sample was made of PBMCs. CDR3: CASSLGVSQQYF. CDR3 DNA: TGTGCCAGCAGCTTAGGTGTGTCACAGCAGTACTTC.